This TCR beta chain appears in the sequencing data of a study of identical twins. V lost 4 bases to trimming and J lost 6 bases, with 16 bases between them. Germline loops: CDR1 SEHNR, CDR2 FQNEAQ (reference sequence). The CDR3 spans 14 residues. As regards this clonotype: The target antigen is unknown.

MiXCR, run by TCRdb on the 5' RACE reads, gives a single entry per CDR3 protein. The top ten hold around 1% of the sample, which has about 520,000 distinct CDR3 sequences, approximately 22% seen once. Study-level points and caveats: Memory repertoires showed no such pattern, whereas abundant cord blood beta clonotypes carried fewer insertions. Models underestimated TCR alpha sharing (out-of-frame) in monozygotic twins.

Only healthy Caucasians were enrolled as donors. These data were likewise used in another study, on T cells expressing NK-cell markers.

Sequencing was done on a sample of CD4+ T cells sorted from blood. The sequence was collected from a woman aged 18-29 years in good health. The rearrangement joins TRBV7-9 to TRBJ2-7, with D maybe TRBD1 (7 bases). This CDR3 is CASSWQGEAGEQYF. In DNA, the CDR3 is TGTGCCAGCAGCTGGCAGGGGGAAGCGGGCGAGCAGTACTTC.